The clone carrying this T cell receptor beta chain was found a few times. Its antigen remains unidentified. The sample comes from a study of cytomegalovirus exposure and HLA in healthy donors. The CDR3 spans 15 residues. Trimming took 5 bases from V and 2 from J; bases not matched to a gene: 9. The germline V gene has CDR1 SGHNT and CDR2 YENEEA. The PCR employed 60 Vbeta primers together with 13 Jbeta primers. TCRdb's copy holds only in-frame clones and misses some; the assay was immunoSEQ multiplex PCR. Of under 250,000 clones in the sample, 82% were seen once. Study-level findings and limits: It was about 150 TCR beta chains that were listed as cytomegalovirus-associated. Through in vitro validation, three CMV-associated chains were shown to be specific for CMV antigens.

This sequence joins TRBV11-3 and TRBJ2-7, with 7 bases that match TRBD2. The clonotype comes from a middle-aged man in good health and CMV-seropositive. The sequenced sample consisted of PBMCs. The CDR3 is CASSVGGDYTYEQYF. In nucleotides, the CDR3 is TGTGCCAGCAGCGTAGGTGGGGACTACACCTACGAGCAGTACTTC.